The next 28 T cell receptor beta chains were all read from a single sample in a study of CD8+CD57+ T cells in acquired aplastic anemia. CDR3 and TCR beta VDJ profiling relied on a genomic DNA template. MiXCR, applied by TCRdb to the reads, yields one record per CDR3 protein. The repertoire holds some 160,000 distinct CDR3 sequences, less than 60% seen once, with 2.5% to 3.5% in the top ten. By flow cytometry, patients selected for sequencing had shown an expansion of CD8+CD57+ cells. Input material: sorted CD4+, CD8+, or CD8+CD57+ T cells (not recorded which) from PBMCs. Receptor source: a human donor with aplastic anemia.

This clonotype was detected a few times. The V gene is TRBV27, the J gene TRBJ1-1; the match to TRBD1 covers 9 bases. The CDR3 totals 14 residues. Per the germline V gene, CDR1 is MNHEY and CDR2 is SMNVEV (reference sequence). J gave up 4 bases and V 8 bases, and 8 bases lay outside the gene matches. DNA of the CDR3: TGTGCCAGCGCCGGGACAGGGCGGGTCACTGAAGCTTTCTTT. The encoded protein is CASAGTGRVTEAFF.

This clonotype was seen at least ten times. The chain couples TRBV6-1 to TRBJ1-5; D possibly corresponds to TRBD1 (5 bases). V lost 4 bases and J lost 2, with 21 bases in between. Germline CDR1 and CDR2: MNHNS and SASEGT. The CDR3 spans 18 residues. In DNA form, the CDR3 reads TGTGCCAGCAGTGGGAGGGGAGCTTTATCGATAGGCAATCAGCCCCAGCATTTT. It encodes CASSGRGALSIGNQPQHF.

This clonotype showed up many times. The rearrangement joins TRBV7-9 to TRBJ2-1; the D is unclear. The CDR3 sequence is 12 residues long. Germline V gives CDR1 SEHNR, CDR2 FQNEAQ (reference sequence). V was shortened by 0 bases and J by 6 bases, with 3 bases between the two germline ends. The CDR3 spells CASSLALNEQFF. CDR3 nucleotides: TGTGCCAGCAGCTTAGCGCTCAATGAGCAGTTCTTC.

V gene TRBV24-1 combines with J gene TRBJ2-3; 13 positions match TRBD2. From germline, CDR1 is KGHDR and CDR2 SFDVKD. This CDR3 spans 18 amino acids. V shed 3 bases and J 5 bases; nucleotides not matched to a gene: 10. For the CDR3, the DNA is TGTGCCACCAGTGATGTCCAAATCGGGACTAGCGGGAAAGATACGCAGTATTTT. It codes for CATSDVQIGTSGKDTQYF.

This clonotype is a singleton in its sample. The V gene is TRBV20-1, the J gene TRBJ2-1; a possible D gene is TRBD2 (5 bases). The CDR3 is 15 residues long. The V end lost 0 bases, the J end lost 4 bases, and 13 bases lay between the germline ends. Per the germline V gene, CDR1 is DFQATT and CDR2 is SNEGSKA (reference sequence). The CDR3 region is CSARDPEEEYNEQFF. The CDR3 DNA reads TGCAGTGCTAGAGATCCGGAGGAGGAATACAATGAGCAGTTCTTC.

As for this clonotype: A much larger clone differs from this one at a single base, so this may be a read error. The chain is built from TRBV6-2 or TRBV6-3 and TRBJ2-7; 8 nucleotides match TRBD1. The J segment lost 2 bases and the V segment lost 7 bases, leaving 7 bases of the junction unmatched. Germline V gene lookup returns CDR1 MNHEY and CDR2 SVGEGT. The CDR3 totals 14 residues. The DNA for the CDR3 is TGTGCCAGCAATGGACAGGGCATTCCCTACGAGCAGTACTTC. Translating it yields CASNGQGIPYEQYF.

This clonotype appeared many times. The chain recombines TRBV20-1 with TRBJ2-1; 8 bases line up with TRBD2. Germline loops: CDR1 DFQATT, CDR2 SNEGSKA (reference sequence). V trimming: 6 bases; J trimming: 7 bases; junction bases outside the gene matches: 14. The length of the CDR3 is 15 residues. CDR3 coding DNA: TGCAGTGCGCACGCCCCCAGCGGGGGTGGGAATGAGCAGTTCTTC. This encodes CSAHAPSGGGNEQFF.

V gene TRBV10-2 combines with J gene TRBJ1-5; tentative D call: TRBD1 (5 bases). Deletions cut 8 bases from V and 0 bases from J, with 11 bases between. Germline V lookup: CDR1 WSHSY, CDR2 SAAADI. The CDR3 runs to 14 residues. In DNA form, the CDR3 reads TGCGCCAGCTCTGGGGCAAATAGCAATCAGCCCCAGCATTTT. This translates into CASSGANSNQPQHF.

This clonotype was seen repeatedly, ten times or more. The genes are TRBV20-1 and TRBJ1-2; 9 bases line up with TRBD1. With 3 bases clipped from V and 5 bases from J, the junction kept 4 bases outside the gene matches. This CDR3 has 13 residues. Germline V CDR1 and CDR2: DFQATT, SNEGSKA (reference sequence). The CDR3, as DNA: TGCAGTGCTAGTCTACAGGGGGCTTATGGCTACACCTTC. Translating it yields CSASLQGAYGYTF.

Many counts were recorded for this clonotype. The V call is TRBV4-3, the J call TRBJ1-4; D call uncertain. Per germline, CDR1 LGHNA and CDR2 YSLEER. V lost 3 bases and J lost 4, with 12 bases in between. This CDR3 is 15 amino acids long. The CDR3 region has the DNA TGCGCCAGCAGCCACGACTTGGGAGATAATGAAAAACTGTTTTTT. Its protein is CASSHDLGDNEKLFF.

In DNA form, the CDR3 reads TGTGCCAGCAGCGCCGCCGGGAAGAACACTGAAGCTTTCTTT. Protein product: CASSAAGKNTEAFF. This chain joins TRBV3-1 and TRBJ1-1; D is unresolved. Germline V gives CDR1 LGHDT, CDR2 YNNKEL (reference sequence). Trimming cost V 5 bases and J 1 base, with 11 bases left between them. The CDR3 is 14 residues long.

This clonotype was recorded a few times. The chain joins TRBV10-3 to TRBJ1-5; TRBD1 might be the D (6 bases). Per the germline V gene, CDR1 is ENHRY and CDR2 is SYGVKD. There are 13 residues in the CDR3. Trimming took 3 bases from V and 5 from J, leaving 8 bases between them. This CDR3 reads CAISDPGDQPQHF. CDR3 DNA sequence: TGTGCCATCAGTGATCCAGGGGATCAGCCCCAGCATTTT.

This clonotype occurred a few times. A much larger clone sits a single nucleotide away, making a read error possible. The chain combines TRBV7-2 with TRBJ2-2; 7 bases are a match to TRBD2. This CDR3 has 14 amino acids. V was pared by 11 bases and J by 4 bases, with 10 bases of the junction left unmatched. CDR1 and CDR2 (germline): SGHTA, FQGNSA. The CDR3 DNA is TGTGCCGGCCGTCTAGCGGAGATCACCGGGGAGCTGTTTTTT. It translates to CAGRLAEITGELFF.

Regarding this clonotype: One junction end disagrees with the germline gene, perhaps due to a read error. The rearrangement uses TRBV7-7 and TRBJ2-1, with D possibly being TRBD1 (5 bases). The CDR3 runs to 12 residues. The germline V gene encodes CDR1 SSHAT and CDR2 FNYEAQ (reference sequence). The CDR3 DNA reads TGTGCTAGCAGCTCACCAGGGAATGAGCAGTTCTTC. Its protein is CASSSPGNEQFF.

The gene calls are TRBV7-8 and TRBJ1-2; D call uncertain. The CDR3 sequence is 14 residues long. Deletions cut 0 bases from V and 7 bases from J, with 12 bases between. Germline CDR1 SGHVS, CDR2 FQNEAQ. The CDR3 protein is CASSLAGPTFGYTF. Written as DNA, the CDR3 is TGTGCCAGCAGCTTAGCGGGCCCGACATTTGGCTACACCTTC.

This clonotype was counted only a few times. The chain joins TRBV20-1 to TRBJ2-1; D uncertain. The V and J ends lost 3 bases and 5 bases respectively, with 5 bases between them. The germline CDR1 and CDR2 sequences are DFQATT and SNEGSKA (reference sequence). The CDR3 is 11 residues long. CDR3: CSASIDNEQFF. For the CDR3, the DNA is TGCAGTGCTAGCATAGACAATGAGCAGTTCTTC.

A few counts support this clonotype. J is TRBJ1-1 and V is TRBV2, with D tentatively TRBD1 (5 bases). From germline, CDR1 is SNHLY and CDR2 FYNNEI. The CDR3 loop spans 14 amino acids. V lost 6 bases and J 1 base, leaving 12 bases between the germline ends. The CDR3 DNA follows: TGTGCCAGCAGCTTAGGGGCAGGGAACACTGAAGCTTTCTTT. Residues: CASSLGAGNTEAFF.

The J gene is TRBJ2-5, the V gene TRBV6-2 or TRBV6-3, with a weak D call TRBD2 (6 bases). CDR3 length: 15 residues. Per the germline V gene, CDR1 is MNHEY and CDR2 is SVGEGT. V gave up 0 bases and J gave up 4 bases, with 12 bases separating them. CDR3 bases: TGTGCCAGCAGTTACTCTGGGACTGGGATAGAGACCCAGTACTTC. Its protein is CASSYSGTGIETQYF.

Note on this clonotype: A read error is likely, as this CDR3 ends without the conserved phenylalanine or tryptophan. CDR3 sequence reads: CASSLQAMNTEAFS. CDR3 coding DNA: TGCGCCAGCAGCTTACAGGCTATGAACACTGAAGCTTTCTCT. This chain joins TRBV5-1 and TRBJ1-1, with D possibly matching TRBD1 (5 bases). Trimming removed 2 bases at V and 0 bases at J, with 8 bases between. Germline loops: CDR1 SGHRS, CDR2 YFSETQ. The CDR3 spans 14 residues.

This clonotype appeared many times. The chain combines TRBV19 with TRBJ2-5; D is uncertain. This CDR3 has 13 residues. V lost 7 bases to trimming and J lost 5 bases, with 14 bases between them. Germline values: CDR1 LNHDA, CDR2 SQIVND (reference sequence). CDR3 sequence reads: CASTSDGRETQYF. The DNA of the CDR3 is TGTGCCAGTACGTCCGACGGGCGGGAGACCCAGTACTTC.

The rearrangement uses TRBV9 and TRBJ2-2; 12 bases are a match to TRBD1. CDR3 length equals 16 residues. The J segment lost 4 bases and the V segment lost 4 bases, leaving 5 bases of the junction unmatched. Germline-derived CDR1 and CDR2 are SGDLS and YYNGEE. The CDR3: CASSLGQGAGTGELFF. The CDR3 DNA reads as TGTGCCAGCAGCTTGGGACAGGGGGCTGGCACCGGGGAGCTGTTTTTT.

The chain employs TRBV19 and TRBJ2-3, with D hard to call. The CDR3 runs to 13 residues. V lost 4 bases and J lost 6, with 11 bases in between. CDR1 and CDR2 (germline): LNHDA, SQIVND (reference sequence). DNA of the CDR3: TGTGCCAGTAGTACCCCTCCCGGGGATACGCAGTATTTT. This encodes CASSTPPGDTQYF.

On this clonotype: A much larger clonotype is one base distant, so this may be a read error. This is likely a read error, given that the CDR3 carries no conserved phenylalanine or tryptophan at its end. The V and J genes are TRBV10-3 and TRBJ2-3; D might be TRBD1 or TRBD2, each matching 5 bases. Germline assignment: CDR1 ENHRY and CDR2 SYGVKD. Between the trimmed V and J ends, which lost 10 bases and 4 bases, there was a span of 18 bases. This CDR3 contains 14 residues. As DNA, the CDR3 is TGTGCCAGCAGCTCCGGGACGAAGCCAGATACGCAGTATCTT. Its translation is CASSSGTKPDTQYL.

This clonotype has a handful of counts. As DNA, the CDR3 is TGCAGTGCTAGCCGGCGACAGGTTGGCTACACCTTC. The encoded protein is CSASRRQVGYTF. The chain uses TRBV20-1 and TRBJ1-2; a weak D match, TRBD1 (6 bases). The V end lost 3 bases, the J end lost 7 bases, and 12 bases lay between the germline ends. The CDR3 consists of 12 residues. Per germline, CDR1 DFQATT and CDR2 SNEGSKA (reference sequence).

This clonotype was seen at least ten times. The V and J genes are TRBV7-3 and TRBJ2-6; no clear D gene. Germline values: CDR1 SGHTA, CDR2 FQGTGA. This CDR3 has 16 residues. Trimming shortened V by 6 bases and J by 1 base, and 13 bases separated the two germline ends. The CDR3 DNA follows: TGTGCCAGCAGTCCCTCCGCAATTTCTGGGGCCAACGTCCTGACTTTC. It yields the protein CASSPSAISGANVLTF.

The CDR3 bases are TGTGCCAGCAGTCCGGGTTTCGGGAATGAGCAGTTCTTC. It is translated as CASSPGFGNEQFF. The chain couples TRBV12-3 or TRBV12-4 to TRBJ2-1; D gene uncertain. The length of the CDR3 is 13 residues. Trimming stripped 5 bases from V and 7 bases from J, with 12 bases between.

The V call is TRBV29-1, the J call TRBJ2-2, with TRBD1 matching 7 bases. Trimming removed 4 bases from V and 6 bases from J; junction bases left unmatched: 8. The V gene's germline CDR1 is SQVTM and CDR2 ANQGSEA. The CDR3 has 14 residues. The CDR3 DNA follows: TGCAGCGTTGGAGCGACAGGGTTTTCCGGGGAGCTGTTTTTT. It translates to CSVGATGFSGELFF.

The genes are TRBV10-3 and TRBJ1-1; 8 bases are shared with TRBD1. CDR3 length: 16 amino acids. Trimming cost V 8 bases and J 3 bases; bases outside gene matches: 14. Germline V gene sequence: CDR1 ENHRY, CDR2 SYGVKD. DNA of the CDR3: TGTGCCATCCGGGAGGCAGGGGGCATAGGGGACACTGAAGCTTTCTTT. This gives the protein CAIREAGGIGDTEAFF.